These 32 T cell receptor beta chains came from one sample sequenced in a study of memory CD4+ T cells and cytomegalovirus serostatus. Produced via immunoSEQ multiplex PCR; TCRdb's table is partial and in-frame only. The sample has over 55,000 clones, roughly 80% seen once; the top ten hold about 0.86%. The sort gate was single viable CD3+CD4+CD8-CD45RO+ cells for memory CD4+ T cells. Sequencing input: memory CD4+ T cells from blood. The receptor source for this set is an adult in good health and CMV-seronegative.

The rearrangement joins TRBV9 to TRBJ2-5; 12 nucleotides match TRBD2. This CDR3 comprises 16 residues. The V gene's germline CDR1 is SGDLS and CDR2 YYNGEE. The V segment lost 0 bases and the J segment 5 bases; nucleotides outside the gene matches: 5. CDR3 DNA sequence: TGTGCCAGCAGCGTAGCGTTGACTAGCGGGAGTGAGACCCAGTACTTC. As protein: CASSVALTSGSETQYF.

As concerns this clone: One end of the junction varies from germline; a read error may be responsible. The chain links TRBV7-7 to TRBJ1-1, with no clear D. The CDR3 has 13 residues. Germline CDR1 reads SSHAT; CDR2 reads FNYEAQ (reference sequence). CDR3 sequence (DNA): TGTGCTAGCAGCGTGATCATGAACACTGAAGCTTTCTTT. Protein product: CASSVIMNTEAFF.

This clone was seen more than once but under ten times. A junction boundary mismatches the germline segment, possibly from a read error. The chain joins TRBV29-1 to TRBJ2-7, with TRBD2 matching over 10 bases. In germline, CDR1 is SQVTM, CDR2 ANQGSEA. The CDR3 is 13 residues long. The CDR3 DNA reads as TGCAGCGTTGAAGATCCTAGCGGGAGCCACTTGGGTTTC. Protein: CSVEDPSGSHLGF.

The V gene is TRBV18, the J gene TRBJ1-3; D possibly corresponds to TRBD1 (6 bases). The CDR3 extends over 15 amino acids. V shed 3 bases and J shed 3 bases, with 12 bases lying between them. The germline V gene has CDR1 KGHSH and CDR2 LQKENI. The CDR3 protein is CASSPPKGVGNTIYF. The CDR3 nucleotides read TGTGCCAGCTCACCGCCGAAGGGGGTTGGAAACACCATATATTTT.

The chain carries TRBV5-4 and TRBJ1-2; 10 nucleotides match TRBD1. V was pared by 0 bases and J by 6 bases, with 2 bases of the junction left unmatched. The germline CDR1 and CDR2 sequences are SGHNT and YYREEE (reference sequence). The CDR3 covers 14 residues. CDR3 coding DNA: TGTGCCAGCAGCTTGGGGGGGACAGGGGATGGCTACACCTTC. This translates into CASSLGGTGDGYTF. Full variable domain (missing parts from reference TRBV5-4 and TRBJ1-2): ETGVTQSPTHLIKTRGQQVTLRCSSQSGHNTVSWYQQALGQGPQFIFQYYREEENGRGNFPPRFSGLQFPNYSSELNVNALELDDSALYLCASSLGGTGDGYTFGSGTRLTVV.

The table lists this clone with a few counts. As DNA, the CDR3 is TGTGCCAGCAGTCCAACAGGGGGCTACGGTAACTATGGCTACACCTTC. Its protein is CASSPTGGYGNYGYTF. V usage is TRBV28 and J usage is TRBJ1-2, with 9 bases matching TRBD1. This CDR3 has 16 residues. Germline-derived CDR1 and CDR2 are MDHEN and SYDVKM. Trimming removed 5 bases from V and 1 base from J; junction bases left unmatched: 8.

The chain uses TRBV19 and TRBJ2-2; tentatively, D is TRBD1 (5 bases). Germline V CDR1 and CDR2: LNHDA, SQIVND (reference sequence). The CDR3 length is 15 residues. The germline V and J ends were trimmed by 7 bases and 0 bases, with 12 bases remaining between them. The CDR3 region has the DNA TGTGCCAGTATTCAGACAGCCTCGAACACCGGGGAGCTGTTTTTT. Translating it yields CASIQTASNTGELFF.

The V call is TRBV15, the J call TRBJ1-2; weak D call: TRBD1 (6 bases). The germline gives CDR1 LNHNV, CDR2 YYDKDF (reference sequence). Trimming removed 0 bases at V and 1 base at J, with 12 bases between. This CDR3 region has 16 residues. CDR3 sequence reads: CATSRDPDSFNYGYTF. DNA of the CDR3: TGTGCCACCAGCAGAGATCCGGACAGCTTTAACTATGGCTACACCTTC.

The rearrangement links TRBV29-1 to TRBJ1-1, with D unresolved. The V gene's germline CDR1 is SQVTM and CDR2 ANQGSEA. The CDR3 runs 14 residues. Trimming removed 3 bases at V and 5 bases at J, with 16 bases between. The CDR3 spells CSVDGVRGGTEAFF. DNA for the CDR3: TGCAGCGTTGATGGTGTCCGAGGAGGAACTGAAGCTTTCTTT.

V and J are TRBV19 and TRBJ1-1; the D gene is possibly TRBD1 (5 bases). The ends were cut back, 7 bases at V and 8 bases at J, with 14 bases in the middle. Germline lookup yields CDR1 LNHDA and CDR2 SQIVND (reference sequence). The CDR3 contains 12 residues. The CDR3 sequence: CASTTSGGEAFF. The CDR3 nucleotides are TGTGCCAGTACCACCAGTGGGGGAGAAGCTTTCTTT.

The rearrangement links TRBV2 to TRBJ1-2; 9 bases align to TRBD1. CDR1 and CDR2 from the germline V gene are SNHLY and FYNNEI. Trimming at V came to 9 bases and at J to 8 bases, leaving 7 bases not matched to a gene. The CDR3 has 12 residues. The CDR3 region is CARTGGVAGYTF. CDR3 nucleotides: TGTGCCAGGACAGGGGGTGTAGCGGGCTACACCTTC. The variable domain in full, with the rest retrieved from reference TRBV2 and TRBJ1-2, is EPEVTQTPSHQVTQMGQEVILRCVPISNHLYFYWYRQILGQKVEFLVSFYNNEISEKSEIFDDQFSVERPDGSNFTLKIRSTKLEDSAMYFCARTGGVAGYTFGSGTRLTVV.

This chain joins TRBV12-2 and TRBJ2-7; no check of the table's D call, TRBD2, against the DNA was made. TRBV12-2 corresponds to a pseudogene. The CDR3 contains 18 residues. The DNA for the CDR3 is TGTGCAAGTCGTCCCTACCCGATTTTCAAGGCGGGAGGGTACGAGCAGTACTTC. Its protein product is CASRPYPIFKAGGYEQYF.

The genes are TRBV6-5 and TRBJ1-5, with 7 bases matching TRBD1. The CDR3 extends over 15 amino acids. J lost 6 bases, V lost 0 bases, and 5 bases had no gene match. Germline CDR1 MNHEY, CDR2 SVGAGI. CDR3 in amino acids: CASSYSRQGSQPQHF. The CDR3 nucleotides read TGTGCCAGCAGTTACTCGAGACAGGGTAGTCAGCCCCAGCATTTT.

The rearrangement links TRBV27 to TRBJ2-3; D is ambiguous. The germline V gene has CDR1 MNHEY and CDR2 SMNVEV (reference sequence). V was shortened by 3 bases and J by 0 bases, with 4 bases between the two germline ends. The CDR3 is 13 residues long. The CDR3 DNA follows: TGTGCCAGCAGTTTTTGGAGCACAGATACGCAGTATTTT. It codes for CASSFWSTDTQYF.

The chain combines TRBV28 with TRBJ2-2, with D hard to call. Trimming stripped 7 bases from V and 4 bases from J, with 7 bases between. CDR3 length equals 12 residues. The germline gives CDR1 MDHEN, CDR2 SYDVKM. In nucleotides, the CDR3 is TGTGCCAGCAAGACCCTCACCGGGGAGCTGTTTTTT. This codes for CASKTLTGELFF.

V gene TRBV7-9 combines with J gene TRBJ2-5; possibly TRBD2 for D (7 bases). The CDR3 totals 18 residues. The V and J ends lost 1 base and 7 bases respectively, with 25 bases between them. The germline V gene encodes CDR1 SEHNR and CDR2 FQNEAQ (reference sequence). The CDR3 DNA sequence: TGTGCCAGCAGCTTAGGTGTCCCCGGCGGGGGCCCCCGGGGGACCCAGTACTTC. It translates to CASSLGVPGGGPRGTQYF.

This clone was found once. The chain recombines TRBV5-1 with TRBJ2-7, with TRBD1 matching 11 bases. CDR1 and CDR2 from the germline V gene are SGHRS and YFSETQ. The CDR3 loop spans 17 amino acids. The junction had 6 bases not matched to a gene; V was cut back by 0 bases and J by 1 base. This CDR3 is CASSLGGQGAGSYEQYF. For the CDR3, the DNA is TGCGCCAGCAGCTTGGGTGGACAGGGGGCAGGGTCCTACGAGCAGTACTTC.

CDR3 bases: TGTGCCAGCAGCTGGGGACAGGGGGTGAACACTGAAGCTTTCTTT. Translated: CASSWGQGVNTEAFF. The chain uses TRBV7-2 and TRBJ1-1, with 11 bases aligning to TRBD1. J gave up 0 bases and V 4 bases, and 1 base lay outside the gene matches. Per germline, CDR1 SGHTA and CDR2 FQGNSA. CDR3 length: 15 amino acids.

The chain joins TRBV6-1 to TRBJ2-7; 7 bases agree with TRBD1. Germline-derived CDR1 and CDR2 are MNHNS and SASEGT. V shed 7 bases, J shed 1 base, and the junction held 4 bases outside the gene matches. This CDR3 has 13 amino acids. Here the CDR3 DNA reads TGTGCCAGCACCGGGACAGCATCCTACGAGCAGTACTTC. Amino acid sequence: CASTGTASYEQYF.

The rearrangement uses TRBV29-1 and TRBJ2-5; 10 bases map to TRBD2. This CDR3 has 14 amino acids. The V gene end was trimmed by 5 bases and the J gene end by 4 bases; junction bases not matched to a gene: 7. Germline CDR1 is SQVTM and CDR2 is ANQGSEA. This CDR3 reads CSVQPWTSGETQYF. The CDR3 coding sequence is TGCAGCGTTCAGCCCTGGACTAGCGGAGAGACCCAGTACTTC.

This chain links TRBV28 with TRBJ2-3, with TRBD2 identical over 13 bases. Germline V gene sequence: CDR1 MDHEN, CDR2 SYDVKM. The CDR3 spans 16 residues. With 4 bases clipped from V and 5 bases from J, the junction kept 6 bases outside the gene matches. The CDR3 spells CASSSGLAGAVDTQYF. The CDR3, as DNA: TGTGCCAGCAGTTCCGGACTAGCGGGAGCGGTAGATACGCAGTATTTT.

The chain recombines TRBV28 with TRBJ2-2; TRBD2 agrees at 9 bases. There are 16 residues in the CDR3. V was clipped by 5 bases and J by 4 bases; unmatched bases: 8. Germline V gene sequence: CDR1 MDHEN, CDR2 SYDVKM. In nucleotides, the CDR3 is TGTGCCAGCAGTCCCCTAGCGGGAACCGGCACCGGGGAGCTGTTTTTT. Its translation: CASSPLAGTGTGELFF. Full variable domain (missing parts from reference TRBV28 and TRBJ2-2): DVKVTQSSRYLVKRTGEKVFLECVQDMDHENMFWYRQDPGLGLRLIYFSYDVKMKEKGDIPEGYSVSREKKERFSLILESASTNQTSMYLCASSPLAGTGTGELFFGEGSRLTVL.

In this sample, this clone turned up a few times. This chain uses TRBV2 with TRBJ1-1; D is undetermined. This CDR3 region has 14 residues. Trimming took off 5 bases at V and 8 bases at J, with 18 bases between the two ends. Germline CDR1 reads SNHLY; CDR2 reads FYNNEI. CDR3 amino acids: CASSPPVLALEAFF. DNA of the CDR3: TGTGCCAGCAGTCCCCCGGTCTTAGCTCTCGAAGCTTTCTTT. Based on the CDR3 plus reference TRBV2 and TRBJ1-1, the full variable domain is EPEVTQTPSHQVTQMGQEVILRCVPISNHLYFYWYRQILGQKVEFLVSFYNNEISEKSEIFDDQFSVERPDGSNFTLKIRSTKLEDSAMYFCASSPPVLALEAFFGQGTRLTVV.

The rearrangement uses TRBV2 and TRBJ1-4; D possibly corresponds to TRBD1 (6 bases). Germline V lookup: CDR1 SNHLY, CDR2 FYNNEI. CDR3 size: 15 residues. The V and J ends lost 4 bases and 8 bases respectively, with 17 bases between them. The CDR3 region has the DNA TGTGCCAGCAGTGGAGTAGGGGGAAAATACGAAAAACTGTTTTTT. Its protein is CASSGVGGKYEKLFF.

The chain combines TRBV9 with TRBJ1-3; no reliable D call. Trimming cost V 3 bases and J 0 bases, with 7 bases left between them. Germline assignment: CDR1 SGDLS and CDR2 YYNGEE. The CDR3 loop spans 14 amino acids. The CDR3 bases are TGTGCCAGCAGCGCCAGTGACTCTGGAAACACCATATATTTT. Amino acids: CASSASDSGNTIYF.

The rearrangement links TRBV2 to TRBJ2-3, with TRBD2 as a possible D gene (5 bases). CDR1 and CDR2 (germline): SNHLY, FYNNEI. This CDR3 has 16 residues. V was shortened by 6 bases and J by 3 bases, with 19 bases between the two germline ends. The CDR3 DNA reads TGTGCCAGCAGCTTGGGAGAAGCCCTCTCGACAGATACGCAGTATTTT. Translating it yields CASSLGEALSTDTQYF.

CDR3 loop: CASSLGPGKLSFGNTIYF. The CDR3 DNA sequence: TGTGCCAGCAGCTTAGGTCCAGGGAAACTATCATTCGGAAACACCATATATTTT. V is TRBV7-8 and J is TRBJ1-3, with D tentatively TRBD1 (5 bases). Trimming removed 1 base from V and 4 bases from J, with 20 bases in between. CDR3 length: 18 amino acids. Germline V CDR1 and CDR2: SGHVS, FQNEAQ. The full variable domain, completed using reference TRBV7-8 and TRBJ1-3, is GAGVSQSPRYKVAKRGQDVALRCDPISGHVSLFWYQQALGQGPEFLTYFQNEAQLDKSGLPSDRFFAERPEGSVSTLKIQRTQQEDSAVYLCASSLGPGKLSFGNTIYFGEGSWLTVV.

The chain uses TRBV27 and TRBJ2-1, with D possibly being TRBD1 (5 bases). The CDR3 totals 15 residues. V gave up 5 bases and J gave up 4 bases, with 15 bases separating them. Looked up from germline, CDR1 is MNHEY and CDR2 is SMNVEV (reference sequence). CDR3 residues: CASSTDKGWYNEQFF. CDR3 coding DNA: TGTGCCAGCAGTACCGACAAGGGGTGGTACAATGAGCAGTTCTTC.

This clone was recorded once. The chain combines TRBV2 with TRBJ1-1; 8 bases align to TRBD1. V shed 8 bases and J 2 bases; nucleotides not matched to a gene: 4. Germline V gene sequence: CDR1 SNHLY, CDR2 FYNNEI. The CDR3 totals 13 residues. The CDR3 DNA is TGTGCCAGCGGGGGACAGGTAAACACTGAAGCTTTCTTT. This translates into CASGGQVNTEAFF.

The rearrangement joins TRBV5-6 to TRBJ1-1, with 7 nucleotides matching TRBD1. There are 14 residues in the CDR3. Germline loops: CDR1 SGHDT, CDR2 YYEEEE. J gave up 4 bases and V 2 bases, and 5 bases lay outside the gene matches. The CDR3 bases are TGTGCCAGCAGCTTAAACAGGGGCCGCACTGAAGCTTTCTTT. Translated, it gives CASSLNRGRTEAFF. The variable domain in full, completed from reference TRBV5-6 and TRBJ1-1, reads DAGVTQSPTHLIKTRGQQVTLRCSPKSGHDTVSWYQQALGQGPQFIFQYYEEEERQRGNFPDRFSGHQFPNYSSELNVNALLLGDSALYLCASSLNRGRTEAFFGQGTRLTVV.

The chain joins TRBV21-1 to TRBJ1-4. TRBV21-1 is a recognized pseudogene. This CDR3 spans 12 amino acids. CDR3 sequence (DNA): TGTGCCAGCAGCAAAGGACCCCTCGAATTGTTTTTT. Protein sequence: CASSKGPLELFF.

CDR3 protein: CASLPGDRINEKLFF. CDR3 nucleotides: TGTGCCAGCCTCCCCGGGGACAGGATCAATGAAAAACTGTTTTTT. V is TRBV25-1 and J is TRBJ1-4; 8 bases line up with TRBD1. After removal of 8 bases from V and 5 bases from J, the junction contained 10 bases not matched to a gene. Germline V CDR1 and CDR2: MGHDK, SYGVNS. The CDR3 totals 15 residues.